Here is one T cell receptor (beta chain) with its context. It has no known antigen specificity. Base qualities were left out, and no much larger clone turns up one base away. The germline V gene sets CDR1 to WSHSY and CDR2 to SAAADI. From the cysteine through the phenylalanine, the CDR3 covers 11 amino acids. Only CDR3 DNA is held: 33 bases, read in frame from base 1. The sample originates from a study of cytomegalovirus exposure and HLA in healthy donors (dated by TCRdb to between 2016 and 2019). Background for the entire study: According to an earlier analysis of a few hundred of the donors, roughly 180 million T cells yielded some 110 million unique TCR beta sequences and around 280 Gb of sequence data. Of the 350 to 450 genotyped donors, 75% to 85% were placed in the genetic ancestry cluster associated with self-reported Caucasian donors. The study aimed to test whether signatures of past pathogen exposure could be identified by cataloging public T cell receptors. Among 300 to 500 genotyped donors of the cohort, an average of around 250,000 unique TCR beta nucleotide sequences was sequenced per donor, of which about 18% were non-productive. Typing coverage differed by locus: A, B, C, DRB1 and DQB1 were typed in roughly 620-640 donors, DQA1 in about 510, DPA1 in 600 to 610, and DPB1 in around 440. Several DR-DQ haplotypes were treated as single units for association and clustering because of strong linkage in the cohort. A later analysis re-analyzed previously published TCR beta repertoires from roughly 600 donors and added high-resolution HLA genotyping to study TCR occurrence patterns. Approximately 310 gigabases of sequencing data and around 88 million unique TCR sequences made up an early release that covered 500 to 700 HLA-typed donors. High-throughput TCR immunosequencing, statistical association of individual TCRs with disease status, and machine learning were combined to predict cytomegalovirus infection status. Alongside the repertoire data, information on donor age, sex, ethnicity and CMV serostatus was compiled. Every repertoire in the discovery cohort had been generated on one and the same sequencing platform. Genome-wide SNP genotypes for about three fifths of the 666 donors were used in a later genetic analysis, which treated that subset as a discovery cohort. Rather than using new phenotypic data, the later analysis identified candidate immune exposures from TCR beta sequences and from how often those sequences occurred across donors. HLA typing included class I and class II loci at four-digit resolution. An earlier analysis of fewer than 750 of the donors used high-throughput TCR beta sequencing to judge whether each TCR beta V gene segment behaved as functional or pseudogenic. The study profiled the T cell repertoires of under 850 subjects by immunosequencing and related them to cytomegalovirus serostatus. Along with the approximately 620-subject first cohort, a separate validation cohort of some 130 different subjects was used.

Library method: the immunoSEQ multiplex PCR assay. For the multiplex PCR, a mixture combining 60 forward primers for TCR Vbeta segments and 13 reverse primers for TCR Jbeta segments was used. The CDR3 region of rearranged TCR beta genes was amplified from genomic DNA with a multiplex PCR assay. On the Illumina HiSeq System, the amplified TCR beta libraries were sequenced as 87-base-pair reads. Concerning the study's data processing: Across the 600 to 700 repertoires, a later analysis counted 60 million to 90 million unique TCR beta chains, around 11 million of which were shared by at least two donors. A nearest-neighbor algorithm error-corrected the raw reads and collapsed the reads into unique sequences, merging closely related sequences to remove PCR and sequencing errors. V, D and J gene segments were assigned by aligning CDR3 sequences to IMGT reference sequences. For a sequence to be retained, a match of at least six nucleotides to both a V gene segment and a J gene segment was required. A rearrangement counted as productive if the CDR3 had no stop codons and remained in frame with V and J, and every other rearrangement counted as non-productive. CDR3 was defined by IMGT convention, running from the second conserved V-encoded cysteine to the conserved J-encoded phenylalanine. In an earlier analysis of around 640 of the donors, sequences lacking an unambiguous match to a single V gene segment were excluded. In an earlier analysis of several hundred of the donors, V segments were called functional above 56.7% productive rearrangements and were called segregating when the between-donor standard deviation exceeded 5%. A statistical classification framework was built to diagnose cytomegalovirus status from the catalog of TCR beta chain sequences. A later analysis assigned V and J genes by comparing TCR nucleotide sequences with IMGT/GENE-DB human TR gene sequences. In a later analysis, CDR3 sequences and most-parsimonious VDJ recombination scenarios were assigned using the TCRdist pipeline. In a later analysis, each TCR beta chain was defined by its CDR3 amino acid sequence together with its V-gene family, and reads without a unique V-gene family were excluded. To address suspected cross-contamination and a sequencing artifact, a later analysis removed around 590 highly shared, low-generation-probability nucleotide sequences. A later analysis calculated a clonal expansion index for each public chain from normalized within-repertoire ranks of inferred template counts. In a later analysis, generation probabilities were computed using a VDJ recombination model fitted to out-of-frame rearrangements, and the results were checked against IGoR. A later analysis scored TCR-TCR, TCR-HLA and TCR-CMV co-occurrence with hypergeometric tests, applying a repertoire-size bias correction to TCR pairs. A later analysis estimated false discovery rates by permuting HLA or CMV assignments 20 times. In a later analysis, co-occurring TCRs were grouped with DBSCAN, and TCRdist sequence similarity was added when clustering was performed within HLA-allele-positive subsets. For co-occurrence clustering, repertoires with fewer than 30,000 or more than 120,000 public chains were excluded, along with 4 to 6 repertoires with anomalous nucleotide sharing. TCRdb mirrors the immuneACCESS table, restricted to in-frame sequences. Some clones are absent from its copies; in checked studies, under half trace to an unresolved V gene, and the reason for the others is unknown. D and trimming were read from the DNA, whereas the V and J calls and clone size are those reported in that table. In all, the sample holds 100,000 to 150,000 clones, and around 77% of those were seen once. The top ten constitute roughly 13% of the sample.

The cohort consisted of more than 650 healthy bone marrow donors. At the time of sampling, all cohort members were nominally healthy, though unrecorded immune exposures were likely present. The donor was CMV seropositive and belonged to the group of 250 to 300 seropositive cohort members. Every donor gave a peripheral blood sample, and the peripheral blood mononuclear cells from that sample were used for TCR beta sequencing. Genomic DNA was extracted from the blood cell samples with the Qiagen DNeasy Blood Extraction Kit. General study outcomes and caveats: Cytomegalovirus status was reported to be diagnosed by the classifier with high specificity and sensitivity in both the original and validation cohorts. A later analysis found that HLA-associated TCR beta chains were more clonally expanded and had lower generation probabilities than equally common non-associated chains. Several of the top co-occurrence clusters appeared to be linked to parvovirus B19, influenza, CMV and Epstein-Barr virus, according to a later analysis. Linkage disequilibrium might explain the correlated functional status among segregating V segments, but an unknown experimental factor could not be ruled out. According to a later genetic analysis, donors in an Asian-associated ancestry cluster had fewer N-insertions in productive TCRs than the roughly 670-donor mean. An association between a missense DCLRE1C variant and V-gene and J-gene trimming of TCR beta chains was found in a later genetic analysis and replicated in an independent cohort. In a later analysis, most CMV-associated TCR beta chains were found to appear HLA-restricted, with HLA associations seemingly driven largely by CMV exposure. This cohort had only TCR beta chains sequenced, and the lack of alpha or paired-chain data limited which features could be detected. A later analysis associated 15,000 to 20,000 TCR beta sequences with specific HLA alleles at a false discovery rate of 0.05. Because HLA typing was missing for some donors at each locus, association tests included only the typed subset. In the study, some 160 TCR beta chains were listed as associated with cytomegalovirus. A later analysis found that TCR association rates varied across HLA loci, with DRB1 alleles showing the most associated TCRs and HLA-C alleles the fewest. In an earlier analysis of around 600 of the donors, most TCR beta V segments appeared in productive rearrangements about 87% or about 30% of the time, broadly matching IMGT annotations. In vitro tests confirmed that a few of the cytomegalovirus-associated TCR beta chains recognize cytomegalovirus antigens. A further reported finding was that TCR beta sequences accurately predicted the HLA-A and HLA-B alleles for most subjects in the first cohort. Roughly uniform sequencing depth across donors was assumed in presence/absence analyses, although this assumption may not hold. A group of highly shared sequence variants was considered likely to be a technical artifact of the sequencing pipeline. When HLA alleles, especially DR and DQ, strongly co-occurred, TCR associations were difficult to assign to individual alleles. Most TCR sequences were observed very rarely across donors, whereas some public TCRs were present in many individuals. The earlier analysis of almost 600 of the donors excluded 15 to 20 rarely observed V segments, including chromosome 9 orphons, because counts were too low. The authors suggested that the approach could potentially be generalized to other disease states and immunological phenotypes. Some IMGT-functional V segments, including TRBV6-2 and TRBV6-3, could not be distinguished by the 87-base-pair reads and were therefore excluded. For the cohort, immune exposure information was limited to CMV serostatus.

The chain joins TRBV10-2 to TRBJ2-5; the best D guess is TRBD2, with 5 bases matching. The J call is doubtful: the DNA matches TRBJ2-7 better. Sequencing used PBMCs. This receptor was obtained from a woman aged 40-49 years in good health and CMV-seropositive. The CDR3 here reads CASVDLGEQYF. In nucleotide form, the sequence is TGCGCCAGCGTGGACTTAGGCGAGCAGTACTTC.